Presented here are 18 T cell receptor beta chains from one specimen sequenced in a study of cytomegalovirus exposure and HLA in healthy donors. PCR used 60 Vbeta primers and 13 Jbeta primers. Libraries were prepared by immunoSEQ multiplex PCR; TCRdb keeps only in-frame clonotypes and omits some of them. The sample holds some 170,000 clones, 70% to 80% seen once. The specimen sequenced was PBMCs. The receptors come from a woman aged 55-70 years in good health and CMV-seropositive.

CDR3 nucleotides: TGTGCCAGCAGCTTGGCCGGGACAGGGGCCAACATTCAGTACTTC. Amino acid sequence: CASSLAGTGANIQYF. The J gene is TRBJ2-4, the V gene TRBV5-4; 10 bases line up with TRBD1. Trimming took 0 bases from V and 7 from J; bases not matched to a gene: 4. Germline V gene sequence: CDR1 SGHNT, CDR2 YYREEE (reference sequence). This CDR3 has 15 amino acids.

The chain links TRBV27 to TRBJ2-1, with TRBD1 identical over 8 bases. CDR1 MNHEY and CDR2 SMNVEV come from the germline V gene (reference sequence). CDR3 length equals 15 residues. V shed 6 bases and J 8 bases; nucleotides not matched to a gene: 12. The CDR3 spells CASRQQGVMDHEQFF. DNA for the CDR3: TGTGCCAGCAGGCAACAGGGGGTTATGGACCATGAGCAGTTCTTC.

V is TRBV7-9 and J is TRBJ2-7, with TRBD2 matching over 8 bases. Trimming cost V 7 bases and J 4 bases; bases outside gene matches: 6. CDR3 length equals 13 residues. CDR1 and CDR2 from the germline V gene are SEHNR and FQNEAQ (reference sequence). The CDR3 sequence is CASKSAGEYEQYF. For the CDR3, the DNA is TGTGCCAGCAAATCAGCGGGAGAATACGAGCAGTACTTC.

This clone was found a few times. V and J are TRBV6-4 and TRBJ2-1; TRBD2 matches 8 bases. The length of the CDR3 is 17 residues. Trimming took 2 bases from V and 4 from J; bases not matched to a gene: 10. Germline V CDR1 and CDR2: MRHNA, SNTAGT. The CDR3 nucleotides read TGTGCCAGCAGTGACCCCGCGATAGCGGGACTATACAATGAGCAGTTCTTC. This translates into CASSDPAIAGLYNEQFF.

The rearrangement links TRBV9 to TRBJ2-1, with D unclear. The germline V gene encodes CDR1 SGDLS and CDR2 YYNGEE. The CDR3 runs to 12 residues. Deletions cut 4 bases from V and 13 bases from J, with 15 bases between. CDR3 DNA sequence: TGTGCCAGCAGCCCCGACTCCTCACGCCAGTTCTTC. Translated: CASSPDSSRQFF.

This chain connects TRBV30 to TRBJ1-2, with D perhaps matching TRBD1 (5 bases). Germline V gene data show CDR1 as GTSNPN and CDR2 as SVGIG (reference sequence). The ends were cut back, 2 bases at V and 0 bases at J, with 10 bases in the middle. The CDR3 spans 14 residues. CDR3 nucleotides: TGTGCCTGGAGTCCAGGGTACCCTAACTATGGCTACACCTTC. Translation gives CAWSPGYPNYGYTF.

The chain carries TRBV5-5 and TRBJ1-2, with D maybe TRBD1 (5 bases). The CDR3 is 13 residues long. Per germline, CDR1 SGHKS and CDR2 YYEKEE (reference sequence). The V end was cut by 2 bases, the J end by 3 bases, with 8 bases between. CDR3 loop: CASSFSRDYGYTF. CDR3 DNA sequence: TGTGCCAGCAGCTTCTCCAGGGACTATGGCTACACCTTC.

The chain has TRBV6-5 and TRBJ2-5; 7 nucleotides align to TRBD2. The DNA end is more similar to TRBJ2-7, so the J call may be wrong. The CDR3 covers 13 residues. Germline assignment: CDR1 MNHEY and CDR2 SVGAGI. The CDR3 sequence is CASSYGGEGEQYF. The CDR3 DNA follows: TGTGCCAGCAGTTATGGGGGGGAGGGCGAGCAGTACTTC.

This clone was recorded a few times. This chain uses TRBV5-6 with TRBJ2-2; tentatively, D is TRBD2 (5 bases). V was clipped by 5 bases and J by 7 bases, with 12 bases between them. The germline V gene encodes CDR1 SGHDT and CDR2 YYEEEE. The CDR3 totals 13 residues. In nucleotides, the CDR3 is TGTGCCAGCAGTGCCGGGGTGGGCGGGGAGCTGTTTTTT. Residues: CASSAGVGGELFF.

The gene calls are TRBV28 and TRBJ1-3; no definite D call. Germline V lookup: CDR1 MDHEN, CDR2 SYDVKM. V was clipped by 1 base and J by 1 base, with 17 bases between them. This CDR3 is 18 amino acids long. CDR3 DNA: TGTGCCAGCAGTTTATACGGTTCCAAGCCTGGTTCTGGAAACACCATATATTTT. It translates to CASSLYGSKPGSGNTIYF.

The table lists this clone with a few counts. This chain uses TRBV5-6 with TRBJ2-7; D not certain. The germline V gene has CDR1 SGHDT and CDR2 YYEEEE. V was trimmed by 5 bases and J by 9 bases, leaving 15 bases between them. The CDR3 sequence is 12 residues long. CDR3 sequence (DNA): TGTGCCAGCAGTTCATCCCTCAGAGGGCAGTACTTC. Its protein is CASSSSLRGQYF.

This rearrangement joins TRBV6-1 to TRBJ1-2; weak D call: TRBD1 (6 bases). The germline gives CDR1 MNHNS, CDR2 SASEGT. Trimming pared 4 bases from V and 4 bases from J, leaving 13 bases between. This CDR3 is built from 14 residues. The CDR3 nucleotides read TGTGCCAGCAGTGGGGACACGGGCACCTATGGCTACACCTTC. This encodes CASSGDTGTYGYTF.

The rearrangement links TRBV6-5 to TRBJ1-1; D is ambiguous. Germline V gene lookup returns CDR1 MNHEY and CDR2 SVGAGI. V was clipped by 0 bases and J by 1 base, with 12 bases between them. The CDR3 totals 16 residues. In DNA, the CDR3 is TGTGCCAGCAGTTACTCGTCGGAACAGACGAACACTGAAGCTTTCTTT. Translating gives CASSYSSEQTNTEAFF.

The CDR3 region is CATSTGVRNTGELFF. The CDR3, as DNA: TGTGCCACCAGCACCGGGGTCCGTAACACCGGGGAGCTGTTTTTT. The genes are TRBV15 and TRBJ2-2; tentative D call: TRBD2 (5 bases). V dropped 4 bases and J dropped 2 bases, with 11 bases sitting between them. The CDR3 runs to 15 residues. Germline V gene lookup returns CDR1 LNHNV and CDR2 YYDKDF (reference sequence).

This chain uses TRBV19 with TRBJ2-5; 7 nucleotides agree with TRBD1. CDR1 and CDR2 (germline): LNHDA, SQIVND (reference sequence). The V and J ends lost 3 bases and 2 bases, in that order; junction bases with no gene match: 6. This CDR3 has 15 amino acids. CDR3 nucleotides: TGTGCCAGTAGTATTGCGGACAGGCCTCAAGAGACCCAGTACTTC. This sequence encodes CASSIADRPQETQYF.

This chain uses TRBV7-2 with TRBJ2-2; perhaps TRBD1 as D (6 bases). From germline, CDR1 is SGHTA and CDR2 FQGNSA. Trimming cost V 4 bases and J 3 bases, with 9 bases left between them. The CDR3 has 14 residues. The CDR3 sequence is CASSSGQHTGELFF. The CDR3 DNA reads as TGTGCCAGCAGCTCCGGACAGCACACCGGGGAGCTGTTTTTT. Full variable domain (missing parts from reference TRBV7-2 and TRBJ2-2): GAGVSQSPSNKVTEKGKDVELRCDPISGHTALYWYRQSLGQGLEFLIYFQGNSAPDKSGLPSDRFSAERTGGSVSTLTIQRTQQEDSAVYLCASSSGQHTGELFFGEGSRLTVL.

This chain joins TRBV15 and TRBJ1-1; no reliable D call. V lost 0 bases to trimming and J lost 5 bases, with 10 bases between them. This CDR3 is built from 14 residues. Germline V lookup: CDR1 LNHNV, CDR2 YYDKDF (reference sequence). The CDR3 DNA reads as TGTGCCACCAGCAGAGATCGAGCGGGGACTGAAGCTTTCTTT. It yields the protein CATSRDRAGTEAFF. The whole variable domain, remainder taken from reference TRBV15 and TRBJ1-1, is DAMVIQNPRYQVTQFGKPVTLSCSQTLNHNVMYWYQQKSSQAPKLLFHYYDKDFNNEADTPDNFQSRRPNTSFCFLDIRSPGLGDTAMYLCATSRDRAGTEAFFGQGTRLTVV.

The chain joins TRBV7-2 to TRBJ1-1; D is unresolved. The CDR3 covers 13 residues. Trimming stripped 6 bases from V and 3 bases from J, with 11 bases between. Germline V lookup: CDR1 SGHTA, CDR2 FQGNSA. The CDR3 here is CASSTGGYTEAFF. CDR3 in DNA: TGTGCCAGCAGTACGGGTGGGTACACTGAAGCTTTCTTT.